A single sample is the source of the 2 T cell receptor beta chains below, sequenced in a study of technical replicates of blood from a few donors. Only in-frame clones appear in the TCRdb table, and some are missing; sequencing was by immunoSEQ multiplex PCR. The sample has more than 70,000 clones; 95% to 97% are singletons. Sequenced: T cells isolated from PBMCs. The receptors originated from a human donor in good health.

The chain is built from TRBV14 and TRBJ1-2, with D possibly matching TRBD1 (6 bases). Germline CDR1 and CDR2: SGHDN and FVKESK. V was trimmed by 4 bases and J by 8 bases, leaving 14 bases between them. The CDR3 contains 13 residues. Here the CDR3 reads CASSRDTRIGYTF. CDR3 DNA: TGTGCCAGCAGCCGGGACACGCGAATCGGCTACACCTTC.

The CDR3: CASSEGAGPYNEQFF. The CDR3 DNA follows: TGTGCCAGCAGTGAAGGGGCGGGACCCTACAATGAGCAGTTCTTC. V and J are TRBV6-1 and TRBJ2-1, with D perhaps TRBD2 (6 bases). The germline gives CDR1 MNHNS, CDR2 SASEGT. Trimming stripped 1 base from V and 2 bases from J, with 9 bases between. The CDR3 has 15 amino acids.